The next 9 T cell receptor beta chains were all read from a single sample in a study of technical replicates of blood from a handful of donors. Sequencing used immunoSEQ multiplex PCR; TCRdb keeps in-frame clones, though not all of them. The repertoire has approximately 75,000 clones, approximately 94% of them found once; the top ten carry roughly 0.4%. Specimen: T cells isolated from PBMCs. Receptors originate from a human donor in good health.

CDR3 region: CASTQTGDFSGNTIYF. CDR3 nucleotide sequence: TGTGCCAGCACCCAGACAGGGGACTTCTCTGGAAACACCATATATTTT. This rearrangement joins TRBV27 to TRBJ1-3, with 8 bases fitting TRBD1. Trimming at V came to 7 bases and at J to 0 bases, leaving 8 bases not matched to a gene. This CDR3 is 16 amino acids long. CDR1 MNHEY and CDR2 SMNVEV come from the germline V gene (reference sequence).

The J gene is TRBJ2-7, the V gene TRBV7-8; 10 nucleotides align to TRBD1. CDR1 SGHVS and CDR2 FQNEAQ come from the germline V gene. This CDR3 spans 15 amino acids. V gave up 5 bases and J gave up 5 bases; unmatched junction bases: 9. CDR3 sequence: CASSQKRDRGDEQYF. In nucleotides, the CDR3 is TGTGCCAGCAGCCAAAAACGGGACAGGGGTGACGAGCAGTACTTC.

This chain uses TRBV6-6 with TRBJ2-5; TRBD2 matches at 11 bases. Germline V gene data show CDR1 as MNHNY and CDR2 as SVGAGI (reference sequence). The ends lost 5 bases at V and 4 bases at J; junction bases unmatched: 6. The CDR3 has 15 amino acids. For the CDR3, the DNA is TGTGCCAGCAGTAAACTAGCGGGAGCTTTAGAGACCCAGTACTTC. It codes for CASSKLAGALETQYF.

The chain employs TRBV19 and TRBJ2-1; 13 nucleotides align to TRBD2. Unmatched junction bases numbered 3, after V lost 5 bases and J lost 5 bases. This CDR3 contains 15 residues. CDR1 and CDR2 from the germline V gene are LNHDA and SQIVND (reference sequence). In nucleotides, the CDR3 is TGTGCCAGTAGTGTACTAGCGGGAGGGCACAATGAGCAGTTCTTC. Amino acids: CASSVLAGGHNEQFF.

J is TRBJ2-5 and V is TRBV27; TRBD2 matches at 13 bases. V dropped 5 bases and J dropped 4; count of bases not matched to a gene: 10. The germline CDR1 and CDR2 sequences are MNHEY and SMNVEV (reference sequence). There are 17 residues in the CDR3. DNA for the CDR3: TGTGCCAGCAGTCCTCAGGGACTAGCGGGGTGGGTAGAGACCCAGTACTTC. Protein product: CASSPQGLAGWVETQYF.

This sequence joins TRBV7-2 and TRBJ2-6; TRBD1 is a possible D gene (6 bases). This CDR3 has 15 residues. CDR1 and CDR2 (germline): SGHTA, FQGNSA. The V and J ends lost 4 bases and 2 bases respectively, with 9 bases between them. DNA of the CDR3: TGTGCCAGCAGCTCATCAGGGGCTGGGGCCAACGTCCTGACTTTC. Its protein product is CASSSSGAGANVLTF.

The V and J genes are TRBV27 and TRBJ1-1; D possibly corresponds to TRBD1 (5 bases). The CDR3 totals 14 residues. V dropped 2 bases and J dropped 1 base, with 8 bases sitting between them. Germline V gives CDR1 MNHEY, CDR2 SMNVEV (reference sequence). CDR3 protein: CASSLLGENTEAFF. The CDR3 bases are TGTGCCAGCAGTTTACTAGGGGAGAACACTGAAGCTTTCTTT.

This clone was counted a single time. The chain combines TRBV10-3 with TRBJ2-1, with D possibly being TRBD2 (6 bases). Between the trimmed V and J ends, which lost 6 bases and 8 bases, there was a span of 20 bases. CDR3 size: 15 residues. Germline CDR1 and CDR2: ENHRY and SYGVKD. For the CDR3, the DNA is TGTGCCATCAGAGGATTGACTAGGCGTGAGGATGAGCAGTTCTTC. Its protein product is CAIRGLTRREDEQFF.

The V and J genes are TRBV27 and TRBJ2-3; 8 bases agree with TRBD1. J lost 7 bases, V lost 7 bases, and 10 bases had no gene match. CDR3 length equals 14 residues. Germline assignment: CDR1 MNHEY and CDR2 SMNVEV (reference sequence). As DNA, the CDR3 is TGTGCCAGCACTGCCGGGACAGGTGGAAATACGCAGTATTTT. Protein: CASTAGTGGNTQYF.